Sequencing of this TCR beta chain was carried out in a study of T cells in Graves' hyperthyroidism and ophthalmopathy. Overall study context: Initial diagnosis, before any treatment, was when peripheral blood was collected. Study-level findings and limits: Peripheral blood also featured most of the thyroid clonotypes expanded above 0.001.

This clonotype showed up many times. Antigen unknown. PBMCs were obtained from about 10 ml fresh peripheral blood. In germline, CDR1 is SGHAT, CDR2 FQNNGV. The CDR3 length is 12 residues. Trimming cost V 8 bases and J 6 bases, with 11 bases left between them. Template material for amplifying TCR beta CDR3 regions consisted of RNA transcripts. TCR CDR3 regions were first amplified by RT-PCR with HTBI primers. Using its own MiXCR run on the multiplex PCR reads, TCRdb lists one record per CDR3 protein. The sample gives more than 600,000 distinct CDR3 sequences, about a sixth of which show up once; around 7.7% is in the top ten.

V usage is TRBV11-2 and J usage is TRBJ2-1, with D possibly matching TRBD1 (6 bases). The receptor was isolated from a man aged 18 to 29 with Graves' hyperthyroidism. The sequenced material came from blood. In DNA form, the CDR3 reads TGTGCCAGCCAACAGGGTGTCAATGAGCAGTTCTTC. This translates into CASQQGVNEQFF.